The clone carrying this T cell receptor (beta chain) was observed once. Its antigen remains unidentified. Use of 60 Vbeta and 13 Jbeta primers characterized the PCR. Assay: immunoSEQ multiplex PCR; the TCRdb copy retains only in-frame clones and omits some. The data show approximately 210,000 clones, about four fifths seen once. The sample is drawn from a study of cytomegalovirus exposure and HLA in healthy donors. Overall study: An early release of data contained some 80 million unique TCRs, which came from HLA-typed donors. Study-level results: Later analysis suggested most CMV-associated TCR beta chains were HLA-restricted. An analysis done earlier found most TCR beta V segments productive about 87% or about 30% of the time.

All donors participated as healthy donors of bone marrow. The material sequenced was PBMCs. This receptor was identified in a woman aged 40 to 50 in good health and CMV-seronegative.

CDR3 in amino acids: CASRPGGSDQPQHF. The CDR3 nucleotides are TGTGCCAGCAGACCAGGGGGTTCAGATCAGCCCCAGCATTTT. This chain links TRBV27 with TRBJ1-5, with 7 bases that match TRBD1. With V trimmed by 6 bases and J by 5 bases, 7 bases remained unmatched. This CDR3 comprises 14 residues. The germline gives CDR1 MNHEY, CDR2 SMNVEV (reference sequence).